The present entry profiles one TCR beta chain with its context. The antigen is unknown. The data originate from a study of shared clonotypes between healthy human individuals. Study observations and caveats: The study found lower generation probabilities in non-shared clonotypes than in those shared by all four donors.

The naive CD8 fraction comprised CD45RO-negative cells positively selected for CCR7 and excluded terminally differentiated effector memory CD45RA+ cells. In the original workflow: ImmunoSEQ supplied junction-only sequences lacking quality scores, so filtering was different. Clones were sequenced by immunoSEQ multiplex PCR, and TCRdb holds only the in-frame ones, with some missing. V and J calls and clone size come straight from that table; D and trimming were deduced from the DNA. The sample lists 800,000 or so clones; 96% were seen once. This CDR3 is 13 amino acids long. V shed 0 bases and J shed 2 bases, with 7 bases lying between them. Germline lookup yields CDR1 SQVTM and CDR2 ANQGSEA.

V gene TRBV29-1 combines with J gene TRBJ1-1, with no clear D. Sequenced sample: naive CD8+ T cells sorted from blood. The sequence was obtained from a man under 40 in good health. In nucleotides, the CDR3 is TGCAGCGTTGAAGATCCCCAAAACACTGAAGCTTTCTTT. Its protein is CSVEDPQNTEAFF. The whole variable domain, remainder taken from reference TRBV29-1 and TRBJ1-1, is SAVISQKPSRDICQRGTSLTIQCQVDSQVTMMFWYRQQPGQSLTLIATANQGSEATYESGFVIDKFPISRPNLTFSTLTVSNMSPEDSSIYLCSVEDPQNTEAFFGQGTRLTVV.